This T cell receptor (beta chain) was sequenced in a study of blood T cell repertoires in COVID-19. The protocol was immunoSEQ multiplex PCR, while the TCRdb copy is restricted to in-frame clones and leaves out a portion. The sample holds under 300,000 clones, roughly nine tenths seen once. The CDR3 spans 13 residues. Germline V gives CDR1 LGHDT, CDR2 YNNKEL (reference sequence). V was shortened by 4 bases and J by 5 bases, with 11 bases between the two germline ends. This clone showed up just a few times. The sample consisted of PBMCs or T cells enriched from blood (not recorded which). The TCR originated in a human donor in a cohort exposed to, infected with or recovered from COVID-19 (not recorded which). The donor label of this sample is uncertain. The chain combines TRBV3-1 (or the pseudogene TRBV3-2) with TRBJ1-1, with unresolved D. CDR3 in DNA: TGTGCCAGCAGCCCTAGAGGTCGGACTGAAGCTTTCTTT. This sequence encodes CASSPRGRTEAFF.